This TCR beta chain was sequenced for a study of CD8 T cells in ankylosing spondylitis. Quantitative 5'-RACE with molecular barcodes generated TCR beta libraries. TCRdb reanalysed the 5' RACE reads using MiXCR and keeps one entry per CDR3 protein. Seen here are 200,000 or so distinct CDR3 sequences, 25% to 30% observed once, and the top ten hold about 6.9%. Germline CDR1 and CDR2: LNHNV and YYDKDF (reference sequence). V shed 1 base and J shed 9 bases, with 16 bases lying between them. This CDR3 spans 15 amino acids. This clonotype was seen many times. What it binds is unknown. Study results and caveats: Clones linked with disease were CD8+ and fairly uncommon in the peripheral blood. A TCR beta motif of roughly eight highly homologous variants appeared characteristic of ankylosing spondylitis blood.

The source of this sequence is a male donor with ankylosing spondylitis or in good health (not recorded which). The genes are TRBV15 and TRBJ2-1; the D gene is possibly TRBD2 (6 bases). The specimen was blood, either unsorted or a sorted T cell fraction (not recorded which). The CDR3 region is CATSRGTGERSEQFF. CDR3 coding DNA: TGTGCCACCAGCAGAGGAACGGGAGAGCGCAGTGAGCAGTTCTTC.